This is a list of T cell receptor beta chains from one sample in a study of a mutant IDH1 vaccine in newly diagnosed glioma. Profiling relied on immunoSEQ multiplex PCR, and the TCRdb table lists in-frame clones only, not all of them. The sample includes approximately 67,000 clones, 84% of them seen just once. These receptors' targets are unknown. The sample consisted of PBMCs, taken from a glioma patient whose treatment included an IDH1 peptide vaccine. The receptors shown here come from a man aged 18 to 30 with glioma. Each CDR3 is given with its conserved first and last residue. Each record gives: clone size, D gene, J gene, V gene, CDR3 DNA, CDR3 protein. D genes are given only for firm matches. Not every row has a clone size; where given, it reads once, few, many or a size class.

clone_size: medium-sized
d_call: -
j_call: TRBJ2-1
v_call: TRBV5-4
cdr3_nt: TGTGCCAGCAGCTTGGGGGAGTGGCCCTACAATGAGCAGTTCTTC
cdr3_aa: CASSLGEWPYNEQFF

clone_size: -
d_call: -
j_call: TRBJ2-1
v_call: TRBV7-9
cdr3_nt: TGTGCCAGCAGCCGACCCGGGGTCGGGCAGTTCTTC
cdr3_aa: CASSRPGVGQFF

clone_size: -
d_call: TRBD1
j_call: TRBJ2-3
v_call: TRBV7-6
cdr3_nt: TGTGCCAGCAGCCCACAGGGGCCCCTGGATACGCAGTATTTT
cdr3_aa: CASSPQGPLDTQYF

clone_size: -
d_call: -
j_call: TRBJ2-4
v_call: TRBV2
cdr3_nt: TGTGCCAGCAGTGTAGCCAAAAACATTCAGTACTTC
cdr3_aa: CASSVAKNIQYF

clone_size: few
d_call: TRBD1
j_call: TRBJ1-5
v_call: TRBV5-1
cdr3_nt: TGCGCCAGCAGCTCCGGGACAGGGGTAGATCAGCCCCAGCATTTT
cdr3_aa: CASSSGTGVDQPQHF

clone_size: -
d_call: -
j_call: TRBJ2-1
v_call: TRBV5-6
cdr3_nt: TGTGCCAGCAGCTTGAGAGCCAGGTCCTACAATGAGCAGTTCTTC
cdr3_aa: CASSLRARSYNEQFF

clone_size: -
d_call: TRBD2
j_call: TRBJ2-1
v_call: TRBV4-3
cdr3_nt: TGCGCCAGCAGCCAAGAACTCCTAGCGGGGGCCAATGAGCAGTTCTTC
cdr3_aa: CASSQELLAGANEQFF

clone_size: -
d_call: -
j_call: TRBJ2-7
v_call: TRBV6-6
cdr3_nt: TGTGCCGTTGAGGGGGGTTACGAGCAGTACTTC
cdr3_aa: CAVEGGYEQYF

clone_size: -
d_call: -
j_call: TRBJ2-5
v_call: TRBV5-1
cdr3_nt: TGCGCCAGCAGCTTGGGAACAGCCCTGAGAGAGACCCAGTACTTC
cdr3_aa: CASSLGTALRETQYF

clone_size: -
d_call: -
j_call: TRBJ2-7
v_call: TRBV7-2
cdr3_nt: TGTGCCAGCAAGGCGGGTGGCAACTACGAGCAGTACTTC
cdr3_aa: CASKAGGNYEQYF

clone_size: -
d_call: -
j_call: TRBJ1-5
v_call: TRBV5-5
cdr3_nt: TGTGCCAGCAGCTGGGCAGCCCCTTATAGCAATCAGCCCCAGCATTTT
cdr3_aa: CASSWAAPYSNQPQHF

clone_size: -
d_call: -
j_call: TRBJ1-5
v_call: TRBV5-6
cdr3_nt: TGTGCCAGCAGCCTAGGACAGCCCTATCAGCCCCAGCATTTT
cdr3_aa: CASSLGQPYQPQHF

clone_size: -
d_call: -
j_call: TRBJ2-5
v_call: TRBV2
cdr3_nt: TGTGCCAGCAGTGATCGGGCGGGAAGGGGGGAGACCCAGTACTTC
cdr3_aa: CASSDRAGRGETQYF

clone_size: -
d_call: TRBD1
j_call: TRBJ2-7
v_call: TRBV15
cdr3_nt: TGTGCCACCAGCACTACCCGGACAGGGGGCTACGAGCAGTACTTC
cdr3_aa: CATSTTRTGGYEQYF

clone_size: few
d_call: -
j_call: TRBJ1-1
v_call: TRBV10-3
cdr3_nt: TGTGCCACAGAGGGACTCATGAACACTGAAGCTTTCTTT
cdr3_aa: CATEGLMNTEAFF

clone_size: -
d_call: -
j_call: TRBJ1-1
v_call: TRBV5-1
cdr3_nt: TGCGCCAGCAGCCGGGGACGGACGAACACTGAAGCTTTCTTT
cdr3_aa: CASSRGRTNTEAFF

clone_size: -
d_call: -
j_call: TRBJ2-2
v_call: TRBV15
cdr3_nt: TGTGCCACCAGCAGGAGCTCAGTAACAAACACCGGGGAGCTGTTTTTT
cdr3_aa: CATSRSSVTNTGELFF

clone_size: -
d_call: TRBD2
j_call: TRBJ2-5
v_call: TRBV7-6
cdr3_nt: TGTGCCAGCAGCCGGACTAGCGGCTTCCAAGAGACCCAGTACTTC
cdr3_aa: CASSRTSGFQETQYF

clone_size: -
d_call: -
j_call: TRBJ1-1
v_call: TRBV30
cdr3_nt: TGTGCCTGGAGTCCTCTTAGAGGGAACACTGAAGCTTTCTTT
cdr3_aa: CAWSPLRGNTEAFF

clone_size: -
d_call: -
j_call: TRBJ2-1
v_call: TRBV10-3
cdr3_nt: TGTGCCATCAGTGTCCTGTCTATAAACGAGCAGTTCTTC
cdr3_aa: CAISVLSINEQFF

clone_size: -
d_call: -
j_call: TRBJ2-7
v_call: TRBV10-3
cdr3_nt: TGTGCCATCAGTGAGTCAGGGGGGGCCGCCTACGAGCAGTACTTC
cdr3_aa: CAISESGGAAYEQYF

clone_size: few
d_call: -
j_call: TRBJ1-1
v_call: TRBV15
cdr3_nt: TGTGCCACCAGCAGCCGAAACACTGAAGCTTTCTTT
cdr3_aa: CATSSRNTEAFF

clone_size: -
d_call: -
j_call: TRBJ1-1
v_call: TRBV5-1
cdr3_nt: TGCGCCAGCAGCTTGTCCGAGGGGGGATACACTGAAGCTTTCTTT
cdr3_aa: CASSLSEGGYTEAFF

clone_size: -
d_call: -
j_call: TRBJ2-3
v_call: TRBV7-9
cdr3_nt: TGTGCCAGCAGCTTAGTCGAGGCGGGGCTCACAGATACGCAGTATTTT
cdr3_aa: CASSLVEAGLTDTQYF

clone_size: -
d_call: -
j_call: TRBJ1-4
v_call: TRBV2
cdr3_nt: TGTGCCAGCAGCCGTGACCGGGACCCCGTGGGCGAAAAACTGTTTTTT
cdr3_aa: CASSRDRDPVGEKLFF

clone_size: -
d_call: -
j_call: TRBJ2-5
v_call: TRBV5-1
cdr3_nt: TGCGCCAGCAGCTGGAGAGCCGAGACCCAGTACTTC
cdr3_aa: CASSWRAETQYF

clone_size: -
d_call: TRBD1
j_call: TRBJ1-2
v_call: TRBV14
cdr3_nt: TGTGCCAGCAGCCAGGACAGGGAGAATTCCTATGGCTACACCTTC
cdr3_aa: CASSQDRENSYGYTF

clone_size: -
d_call: -
j_call: TRBJ1-1
v_call: TRBV4-2
cdr3_nt: TGTGCCAGCAGCCAGGGGGGTTCTGAAGCTTTCTTT
cdr3_aa: CASSQGGSEAFF

clone_size: -
d_call: TRBD1
j_call: TRBJ1-1
v_call: TRBV5-4
cdr3_nt: TGTGCCAGCAGCGCCGGGACAGGGTTGAACACTGAAGCTTTCTTT
cdr3_aa: CASSAGTGLNTEAFF

clone_size: -
d_call: -
j_call: TRBJ1-1
v_call: TRBV7-9
cdr3_nt: TGTGCCAGCAGCGCAGCCGTGGCGGAGGCTTTCTTT
cdr3_aa: CASSAAVAEAFF

clone_size: once
d_call: -
j_call: TRBJ1-2
v_call: TRBV28
cdr3_nt: TGTGCCAGCAGTCCCGCCTTCACGTCCTATGGCTACACCTTC
cdr3_aa: CASSPAFTSYGYTF

clone_size: -
d_call: -
j_call: TRBJ2-7
v_call: TRBV9
cdr3_nt: TGTGCCAGCAGCGTAGTTGGGAGCTCCTACGAGCAGTACTTC
cdr3_aa: CASSVVGSSYEQYF

clone_size: -
d_call: TRBD2
j_call: TRBJ2-3
v_call: TRBV6-5
cdr3_nt: TGTGCCAGCAGTTTAACGGGGGGGGCCACAGATACGCAGTATTTT
cdr3_aa: CASSLTGGATDTQYF

clone_size: -
d_call: -
j_call: TRBJ1-2
v_call: TRBV19
cdr3_nt: TGTGCCAGTAGTATGGCGACAGGAACTATCTATGGCTACACCTTC
cdr3_aa: CASSMATGTIYGYTF

clone_size: -
d_call: -
j_call: TRBJ2-7
v_call: TRBV29-1
cdr3_nt: TGCAGCGTTGATTGGGGATGGGACGAGCAGTACTTC
cdr3_aa: CSVDWGWDEQYF

clone_size: -
d_call: TRBD1
j_call: TRBJ1-5
v_call: TRBV5-6
cdr3_nt: TGTGCCAGCAGCTTGGGACAGGGAAGGGCCAATCAGCCCCAGCATTTT
cdr3_aa: CASSLGQGRANQPQHF

clone_size: -
d_call: TRBD1
j_call: TRBJ1-2
v_call: TRBV5-1
cdr3_nt: TGCGCCAGCAGCGGACGTGGACAGGGAACGGACGGCTACACCTTC
cdr3_aa: CASSGRGQGTDGYTF

clone_size: -
d_call: TRBD1
j_call: TRBJ1-2
v_call: TRBV4-1
cdr3_nt: TGCGCCAGCAGCCTTACCCGGGACAGGGGGTCGAACTATGGCTACACCTTC
cdr3_aa: CASSLTRDRGSNYGYTF

clone_size: -
d_call: -
j_call: TRBJ1-3
v_call: TRBV15
cdr3_nt: TGTGCCACCAGCAGAGACGGACAGTCGATCTCTGGAAACACCATATATTTT
cdr3_aa: CATSRDGQSISGNTIYF

clone_size: -
d_call: TRBD1
j_call: TRBJ1-1
v_call: TRBV5-8
cdr3_nt: TGTGCCAGCAGTCCCCGGGACAGGGTCTTTTACACTGAAGCTTTCTTT
cdr3_aa: CASSPRDRVFYTEAFF

clone_size: -
d_call: TRBD1
j_call: TRBJ2-6
v_call: TRBV19
cdr3_nt: TGTGCCAGTAAGGGACAGAGTTCTGGGGCCAACGTCCTGACTTTC
cdr3_aa: CASKGQSSGANVLTF

clone_size: -
d_call: -
j_call: TRBJ1-2
v_call: TRBV12-5
cdr3_nt: TGTGCTAGTGGTTTGGCTGGACTTTCGTATGGCTACACCTTC
cdr3_aa: CASGLAGLSYGYTF

clone_size: once
d_call: -
j_call: TRBJ1-5
v_call: TRBV7-8
cdr3_nt: TGTGCCAGCAGCCCAGGGGTAATGGGGCAGCCCCAGCATTTT
cdr3_aa: CASSPGVMGQPQHF